Here is one TCR beta chain with its context. Its antigen is not known. The PCR was carried out with 60 Vbeta primers and 13 Jbeta primers. Here immunoSEQ multiplex PCR was the method, and the copy in TCRdb shows in-frame clones only, minus some. This sample has 200,000 or so clones, with approximately 80% found just once. The data were obtained in a study of cytomegalovirus exposure and HLA in healthy donors. Findings of the study overall: V- and J-gene trimming of TCR beta was linked (in a later analysis) to a missense DCLRE1C variant.

Material for sequencing was PBMCs. The clonotype was recovered from a woman between 18 and 29 years old in good health and CMV-seropositive.

CDR3 DNA: TGTGCCACCAGCAGAGATGGGGGCGAAAAACTGTTTTTT. As protein: CATSRDGGEKLFF. The V gene is TRBV15, the J gene TRBJ1-4; a weak D match, TRBD1 (6 bases). Germline values: CDR1 LNHNV, CDR2 YYDKDF (reference sequence). The CDR3 is made up of 13 amino acids. Trimming left V 0 bases short and J 8 bases short, with 7 bases between. Based on the CDR3 plus reference TRBV15 and TRBJ1-4, the full variable domain is DAMVIQNPRYQVTQFGKPVTLSCSQTLNHNVMYWYQQKSSQAPKLLFHYYDKDFNNEADTPDNFQSRRPNTSFCFLDIRSPGLGDTAMYLCATSRDGGEKLFFGSGTQLSVL.